This entry concerns a single T cell receptor (beta chain). The antigen is not known. The data stem from a study of T cell repertoires in cytomegalovirus infection. TCRdb used MiXCR to reprocess the reads, holding one entry per CDR3 protein. Seen here are around 430,000 distinct CDR3 sequences, about 42% observed once, and the top ten hold 40% to 50%. Study results and caveats: Adding up the frequency of public TCR beta families identified people who carried CMV plus the relevant HLA.

Losses at the gene ends were 5 bases for V and 3 bases for J; bases not matched to a gene: 9. This CDR3 comprises 16 residues. Germline lookup yields CDR1 SGHTA and CDR2 FQGNSA. This TCR came from a human donor in good health (CMV status not recorded). Some clones in this sample may be carry-over from other donors' samples. V and J are TRBV7-2 and TRBJ2-5; 10 nucleotides match TRBD1. The starting material was cultured PBMCs, obtained from culture after CMV antigen stimulation. CDR3 bases: TGTGCCAGCAGCGTCAGACAGGGGGCCACCAAAGAGACCCAGTACTTC. It encodes CASSVRQGATKETQYF.